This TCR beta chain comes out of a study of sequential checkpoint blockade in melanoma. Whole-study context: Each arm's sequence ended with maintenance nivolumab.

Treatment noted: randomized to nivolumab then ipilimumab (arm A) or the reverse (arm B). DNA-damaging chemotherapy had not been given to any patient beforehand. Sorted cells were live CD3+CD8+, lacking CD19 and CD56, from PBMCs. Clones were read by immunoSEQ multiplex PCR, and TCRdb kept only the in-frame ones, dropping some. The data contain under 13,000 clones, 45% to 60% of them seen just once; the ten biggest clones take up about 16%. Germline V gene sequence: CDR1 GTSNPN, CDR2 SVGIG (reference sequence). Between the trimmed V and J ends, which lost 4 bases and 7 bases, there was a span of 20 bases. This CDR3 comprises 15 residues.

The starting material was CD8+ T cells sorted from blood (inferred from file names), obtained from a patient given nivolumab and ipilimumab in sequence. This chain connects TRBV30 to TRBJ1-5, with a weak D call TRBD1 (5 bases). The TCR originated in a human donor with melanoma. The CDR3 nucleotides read TGTGCCTGGACGGGACTAGGGGAATTTGGGCAGCCCCAGCATTTT. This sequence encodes CAWTGLGEFGQPQHF.